This TCR beta chain was recovered during a study of metastatic and nonmetastatic thyroid tumors. Study-level background: Peripheral blood and tumor or nodule samples from malignant and benign thyroid patients were compared.

This CDR3 spans 18 amino acids. The V segment lost 4 bases and the J segment 1 base; nucleotides outside the gene matches: 12. CDR1 SGHDT and CDR2 YYEEEE come from the germline V gene. Points from the study as a whole: Reportedly, malignant thyroid tumors had significantly higher TCR beta diversity than benign nodules, in blood and tumor.

Per the original data handling: Clinicopathological groups supplied CDR3 differences that were used to build a distant-metastasis classifier for papillary thyroid cancer. TCRdb reassembled clones from the PCR reads with MiXCR. TCRdb, rather than the study authors, made the V and J calls. The sample has about 12,000 clones, about 12% seen once. Patients underwent thyroid surgery, and none had received any treatment before it. This clone turned up a few times. Its specificity is unknown. The material sequenced was blood. The chain is built from TRBV5-6 and TRBJ2-4, with 9 nucleotides matching TRBD1. The clonotype comes from a female donor with papillary thyroid cancer or a benign thyroid nodule (not recorded which). Some clones in this sample may be carry-over from other donors' samples. The CDR3 DNA is TGTGCCAGCAGCCCGACCCTACAGGGGGCGCGCGCCAAAAACATTCAGTACTTC. This gives the protein CASSPTLQGARAKNIQYF. The entire variable domain, with the rest obtained from reference TRBV5-6 and TRBJ2-4, is as follows: DAGVTQSPTHLIKTRGQQVTLRCSPKSGHDTVSWYQQALGQGPQFIFQYYEEEERQRGNFPDRFSGHQFPNYSSELNVNALLLGDSALYLCASSPTLQGARAKNIQYFGAGTRLSVL.